This is a list of T cell receptor beta chains from one sample in a study of early T cells in non-severe SARS-CoV-2 infection. TCRdb reanalysed the 5' RACE reads using MiXCR and keeps one entry per CDR3 protein. The table has about 83,000 distinct CDR3 sequences, 10% to 15% seen once; the top ten hold 6.5%. Sequencing was carried out using whole blood. Receptor source: an adult who was a healthcare worker with PCR-confirmed SARS-CoV-2 infection or an uninfected control (not recorded which). The CDR3 runs from the conserved cysteine through the conserved F or W. A D gene is named only where the DNA matches it firmly. Some rows mark clone size as missing; the rest say once, few, many or name a class of expanded clone.

abundance,d_gene,j_gene,v_gene,CDR3aa,CDR3nt
many,TRBD2,TRBJ2-5,TRBV5-4,CASSFRVRTSGQETQYF,TGTGCCAGCAGCTTTAGGGTTAGGACTAGCGGCCAAGAGACCCAGTACTTC
.,TRBD1,TRBJ1-1,TRBV29-1,CSHLTGRTEAFF,TGCAGCCACCTGACAGGGCGGACTGAAGCTTTCTTT
few,.,TRBJ2-7,TRBV4-1,CASSQDRASYEQYF,TGCGCCAGCAGCCAAGACAGGGCGTCCTACGAGCAGTACTTC
few,.,TRBJ1-1,TRBV20-1,CSARDRGSIEAFF,TGCAGTGCTAGAGATCGGGGCAGCATTGAAGCTTTCTTT
many,TRBD1,TRBJ1-1,TRBV18,CASSQDRGTEAFF,TGTGCCAGCAGCCAAGACAGGGGCACTGAAGCTTTCTTT
many,.,TRBJ2-5,TRBV27,CASRTQDSQETQYF,TGTGCCAGCAGAACGCAGGACTCCCAAGAGACCCAGTACTTC
many,.,TRBJ2-2,TRBV7-8,CASSLAGTGELFF,TGTGCCAGCAGCTTAGCGGGCACCGGGGAGCTGTTTTTT
few,.,TRBJ2-1,TRBV10-2,CASSPFNEQFF,TGCGCCAGCAGCCCTTTCAATGAGCAGTTCTTC
many,TRBD2,TRBJ2-1,TRBV19,CASSFLGAGESEQFF,TGTGCCAGTAGCTTCCTGGGAGCGGGAGAATCTGAGCAGTTCTTC
.,.,TRBJ2-5,TRBV28,CASSFYRGRPGGETQYF,TGTGCCAGCAGTTTTTATCGGGGCCGGCCCGGAGGAGAGACCCAGTACTTC
.,.,TRBJ2-5,TRBV5-4,CASSLGLQETQYF,TGTGCCAGCAGCTTGGGGCTCCAAGAGACCCAGTACTTC
many,.,TRBJ2-2,TRBV6-2/TRBV6-3,CASNLQDHNTGELFF,TGTGCCAGCAACCTACAGGACCACAACACCGGGGAGCTGTTTTTT
few,TRBD1,TRBJ1-2,TRBV7-2,CASSPDRAYGYTF,TGTGCCAGCAGCCCTGACAGGGCCTATGGCTACACCTTC
few,.,TRBJ1-1,TRBV7-6,CASSLGGADTEAFF,TGTGCCAGCAGCTTGGGGGGAGCGGACACTGAAGCTTTCTTT
few,TRBD1,TRBJ2-2,TRBV6-5,CASSPGQATGELFF,TGTGCCAGCAGCCCCGGACAGGCCACCGGGGAGCTGTTTTTT
.,.,TRBJ1-5,TRBV7-8,CASSSLDYSNQPQHF,TGTGCCAGCAGCTCCTTAGACTATAGCAATCAGCCCCAGCATTTT
medium-sized,.,TRBJ1-3,TRBV29-1,CSVGALDGKGTIYF,TGCAGCGTTGGGGCCCTGGACGGGAAGGGCACCATATATTTT
.,.,TRBJ2-1,TRBV24-1,CATSESAGFSYNEQFF,TGTGCCACCAGTGAGTCGGCGGGTTTTTCCTACAATGAGCAGTTCTTC
.,TRBD1,TRBJ2-1,TRBV5-1,CASSSPGQGVGNEQFF,TGCGCCAGCAGCTCGCCGGGACAGGGGGTTGGGAATGAGCAGTTCTTC
few,.,TRBJ1-1,TRBV6-6,CASSYTPPGTTEAFF,TGTGCCAGCAGTTACACCCCGCCAGGGACCACTGAAGCTTTCTTT
many,TRBD2,TRBJ2-6,TRBV6-4,CASSPAGGTGANVLTF,TGTGCCAGCAGTCCCGCCGGGGGGACTGGGGCCAACGTCCTGACTTTC